A selection of T cell receptor beta chains follows, all from one sample in a study of regulatory T cells in long-lasting Graves disease. TCRdb re-called the multiplex PCR reads with MiXCR, one entry per CDR3 protein. The table includes 450,000 to 500,000 distinct CDR3 sequences, roughly 16% detected once. The same sample was also studied in work on T cells in Graves' hyperthyroidism and ophthalmopathy.

Sequenced material: peripheral blood mononuclear cells (PBMCs), taken at new diagnosis, from a patient treated with antithyroid drugs. These receptor sequences come from a man aged 35-49 years with Graves disease. Both conserved end residues are part of each CDR3. A D gene is named only where the DNA matches it firmly. Size tells how often a clone was seen (once, few, many) or the class of an expanded clone, and some rows leave it out.

V gene	clone size	J gene	D gene	CDR3 DNA	CDR3 protein
TRBV19	few	TRBJ1-2	-	TGTGCCAGTAGTCCCCACAAGAAAGACAACTATGGCTACACCTTC	CASSPHKKDNYGYTF
TRBV6-1	many	TRBJ2-4	TRBD1	TGTGCCAGCAGACGGGACAGCGGAAAAAACATTCAGTACTTC	CASRRDSGKNIQYF
TRBV28	many	TRBJ2-7	TRBD1	TGTGCCAGCAGAAGGGACAGGGGGATGACCTACGAGCAGTACTTC	CASRRDRGMTYEQYF
TRBV28	few	TRBJ1-5	-	TGTGCCAGCAGTTTAAGAAGTCTGGTAGTCAATCAGCCCCAGCATTTT	CASSLRSLVVNQPQHF
TRBV2	many	TRBJ2-4	TRBD2	TGTGCCAGCGGTCGTGGGGCTAGCGGGAGCCGAGGCATTCAGTACTTC	CASGRGASGSRGIQYF
TRBV15	few	TRBJ2-3	-	TGTGCCACCCACCAGGGATCTAACACAGATACGCAGTATTTT	CATHQGSNTDTQYF
TRBV7-3	once	TRBJ2-1	-	TGTGCCAGCAGCGAGACAGGGACTTTATGGGGTGAGCAGTCCTTC	CASSETGTLWGEQSF
TRBV6-1	few	TRBJ2-3	-	TGTGCCAGCAGTGAAGCGGCGGGGTGGGGCACAGATACGCAGTATTTT	CASSEAAGWGTDTQYF
TRBV6-2/TRBV6-3	few	TRBJ2-7	TRBD2	TGTGCCAGCAGTTACCGGGGGTGGGTAGCGGGAGATGAGCAGTACTTC	CASSYRGWVAGDEQYF
TRBV6-2/TRBV6-3	-	TRBJ2-1	-	TGTGCCAGCAGTGAAACGCTAGGGGCCCGAGGTGAGCGGTTCTTC	CASSETLGARGERFF
TRBV12-3/TRBV12-4	many	TRBJ2-7	TRBD2	TGTGCCAGCAGCTTTGGGCTAGCGGATTACGAGCAGTACTTC	CASSFGLADYEQYF
TRBV7-9	-	TRBJ1-4	TRBD1	TGTGCCAGCAACTCCCGAGGAGGGACAGGGGGCGATGAAAAACTGTTTTTT	CASNSRGGTGGDEKLFF
TRBV7-6	few	TRBJ2-3	-	TGTGCCAGCAGCTTGGGACCTAGCGACACAGATACGCAGTATTTT	CASSLGPSDTDTQYF
TRBV11-2	once	TRBJ2-7	TRBD2	TGTGCCAGCAGCTTCTTCGAGACTAGCGGGAGGAACTACGAGCAGTACTTC	CASSFFETSGRNYEQYF
TRBV28	many	TRBJ1-6	TRBD1	TGTGCCAGCAGTTTATGGCAGACAGGGGGATACAATTCACCCCTCCACTTT	CASSLWQTGGYNSPLHF
TRBV20-1	-	TRBJ2-7	-	TGCAGTGCTAGACCGATTCGGAGAGTTCACTCCTACGAGCAGTACTTC	CSARPIRRVHSYEQYF
TRBV12-3/TRBV12-4	few	TRBJ2-2	TRBD2	TGTGCCAGCAGCGGACTAGCGGGAGGGCCGAGCACCGGGGAGCTGTTTTTT	CASSGLAGGPSTGELFF
TRBV29-1	few	TRBJ1-1	-	TGCAGCGTTGAAGACAGGCTGTCGGGGACTGAAGCTTTCTTT	CSVEDRLSGTEAFF
TRBV4-1	few	TRBJ2-2	-	TGCGCCAGCAGCCAAGATCGAGGGATTAGGACCGGGGAGCTGTTTTTT	CASSQDRGIRTGELFF
TRBV5-1	many	TRBJ1-1	-	TGCGCCAGCAGCTCCATCGACACGAACACTGAAGCTTTCTTT	CASSSIDTNTEAFF
TRBV6-1	many	TRBJ1-4	-	TGTGCCAGCAGTGAAGCCTACAGATCAACGCTATCTAATGAAAAACTGTTTTTT	CASSEAYRSTLSNEKLFF
TRBV12-3/TRBV12-4	many	TRBJ1-5	TRBD1	TGTGCCAGCAGTGCGGGGACAGGGGTGGGGATTAGCAATCAGCCCCAGCATTTT	CASSAGTGVGISNQPQHF
TRBV28	many	TRBJ2-4	TRBD2	TGTGCCAGCAGTTTATTAGCGGGCAGAGCCAAAAACATTCAGTACTTC	CASSLLAGRAKNIQYF
TRBV12-3/TRBV12-4	many	TRBJ2-3	-	TGTGCCAGCAGTTTGATGGGGAGACGCACAGATACGCAGTATTTT	CASSLMGRRTDTQYF
TRBV6-1	-	TRBJ2-2	TRBD1	TGTGCCAGCAAAGGCGGACAGGGAGTAACCGGGGAGCTGTTTTTT	CASKGGQGVTGELFF
TRBV2	many	TRBJ2-3	-	TGTGCCAGCAGAAGTCAATTGGGCCCCACAGATACGCAGTATTTT	CASRSQLGPTDTQYF
TRBV19	few	TRBJ1-5	TRBD1	TGTGCCAGTAGTATAGAAGGGGGCGGTCAGCCCCAGCATTTT	CASSIEGGGQPQHF
TRBV4-1	few	TRBJ1-6	-	TGCGCCAGCAGCCAAGAGGTGTCCAGGGATAATTCACCCCTCCACTTT	CASSQEVSRDNSPLHF
TRBV28	-	TRBJ2-7	-	TGTGCCAGCAGTAAAAAGTACGAGCAGTACTTC	CASSKKYEQYF
TRBV29-1	many	TRBJ2-7	TRBD1	TGCAGCGTACAGCGCCGGGACAGGGGGCTCTACGAGCAGTACTTC	CSVQRRDRGLYEQYF